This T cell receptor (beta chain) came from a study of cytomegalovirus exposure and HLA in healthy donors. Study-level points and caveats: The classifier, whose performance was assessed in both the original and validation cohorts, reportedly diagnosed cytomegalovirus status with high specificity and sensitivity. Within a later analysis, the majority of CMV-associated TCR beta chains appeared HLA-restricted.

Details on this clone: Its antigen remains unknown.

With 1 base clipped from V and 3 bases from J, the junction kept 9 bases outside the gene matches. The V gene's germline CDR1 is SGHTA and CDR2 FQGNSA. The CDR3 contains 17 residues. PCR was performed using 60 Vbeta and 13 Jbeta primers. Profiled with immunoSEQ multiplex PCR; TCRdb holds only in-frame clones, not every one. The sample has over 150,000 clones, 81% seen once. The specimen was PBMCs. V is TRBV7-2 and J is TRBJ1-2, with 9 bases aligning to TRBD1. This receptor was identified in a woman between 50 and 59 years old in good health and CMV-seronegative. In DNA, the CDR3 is TGTGCCAGCAGCTTAGAACGAAACAGGGGGCGATACTATGGCTACACCTTC. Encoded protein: CASSLERNRGRYYGYTF.